The 17 T cell receptor beta chains listed next were all sequenced from one sample in a study of T cell responses to AZD1222 COVID-19 vaccine. Some clones are missing from TCRdb's copy, which holds only in-frame ones; the method was immunoSEQ multiplex PCR. The sample includes just over 95,000 clones, about 89% seen only once; the top ten take around 3.5%. The sequences come from peripheral blood, collected on day 0 of AZD1222 vaccination. These receptors were taken from an adult in good health.

CDR3 loop: CASSYSSQGRETQYF. CDR3 DNA sequence: TGTGCCAGCAGTTACTCATCGCAGGGACGAGAGACCCAGTACTTC. V usage is TRBV6-2 or TRBV6-3 and J usage is TRBJ2-5, with D perhaps TRBD1 or TRBD2 (5 bases each). The V gene lost 0 bases and the J gene lost 4 bases, with 12 bases spanning the gap. Germline CDR1 and CDR2: MNHEY and SVGEGT. This CDR3 contains 15 residues.

The rearrangement joins TRBV6-2 or TRBV6-3 to TRBJ2-1; D might be TRBD2 (6 bases). The CDR3 has 15 residues. The germline V and J ends were trimmed by 6 bases and 9 bases, with 21 bases remaining between them. Germline loops: CDR1 MNHEY, CDR2 SVGEGT. CDR3 coding DNA: TGTGCCAGCAGCCGAGGACTACTCGGGGTAGGTGAGCAGTTCTTC. This codes for CASSRGLLGVGEQFF.

The chain uses TRBV13 and TRBJ2-2, with 7 bases lining up with TRBD1. CDR1 is PRHDT, CDR2 FYEKMQ, per germline (reference sequence). This CDR3 has 13 residues. J was trimmed by 8 bases and V by 5 bases; bases with no gene match: 5. CDR3: CASSHRGAGELFF. Here the CDR3 DNA reads TGTGCCAGCAGCCACAGGGGCGCAGGGGAGCTGTTTTTT.

The chain combines TRBV30 with TRBJ2-1, with 16 bases identical to TRBD2. Germline-derived CDR1 and CDR2 are GTSNPN and SVGIG (reference sequence). The ends lost 0 bases at V and 0 bases at J; junction bases unmatched: 8. The CDR3 totals 20 residues. The CDR3 region is CAWSVQGLAGGLSSYNEQFF. The CDR3 DNA sequence: TGTGCCTGGAGTGTACAGGGACTAGCGGGGGGGTTGAGCTCCTACAATGAGCAGTTCTTC. Combining the CDR3 with reference TRBV30 and TRBJ2-1 gives the whole variable domain SQTIHQWPATLVQPVGSPLSLECTVEGTSNPNLYWYRQAAGRGLQLLFYSVGIGQISSEVPQNLSASRPQDRQFILSSKKLLLSDSGFYLCAWSVQGLAGGLSSYNEQFFGPGTRLTVL.

The V call is TRBV27, the J call TRBJ2-7, with 9 nucleotides matching TRBD1. This CDR3 has 15 residues. Germline trimming cut 5 bases from V and 1 base from J; bases unmatched to any gene: 6. Looked up from germline, CDR1 is MNHEY and CDR2 is SMNVEV (reference sequence). CDR3 region: CASSGDRGASYEQYF. The CDR3 DNA reads TGTGCCAGCAGTGGAGACAGGGGGGCTTCCTACGAGCAGTACTTC.

As to this clone: Other DNA sequences within the sample encode an identical CDR3. The V gene is TRBV7-9, the J gene TRBJ1-2; a possible D gene is TRBD1 (6 bases). Deletions cut 6 bases from V and 5 bases from J, with 13 bases between. Germline CDR1 and CDR2: SEHNR and FQNEAQ (reference sequence). This CDR3 comprises 13 residues. This CDR3 reads CASSPPGAYGYTF. CDR3 sequence (DNA): TGTGCCAGCAGTCCCCCAGGGGCATATGGCTACACCTTC.

The chain combines TRBV6-5 with TRBJ2-7; no definite D call. Germline V gene data show CDR1 as MNHEY and CDR2 as SVGAGI. V lost 5 bases and J lost 2, with 4 bases in between. The CDR3 runs to 11 residues. The DNA of the CDR3 is TGTGCCAGCAGTCGAACCTACGAGCAGTACTTC. Translating gives CASSRTYEQYF.

The chain has TRBV29-1 and TRBJ1-2; D might be TRBD1 (5 bases). V dropped 7 bases and J dropped 5 bases, with 17 bases sitting between them. This CDR3 contains 13 residues. Per germline, CDR1 SQVTM and CDR2 ANQGSEA. The CDR3 region has the DNA TGCAGCGGCCGACACAACGGGACTTATGGCTACACCTTC. As protein: CSGRHNGTYGYTF.

This sequence joins TRBV14 and TRBJ2-7; D might be TRBD2 (6 bases). This CDR3 comprises 13 residues. V lost 6 bases and J lost 4, with 13 bases in between. Germline values: CDR1 SGHDN, CDR2 FVKESK. The CDR3 reads CASSHPGLYEQYF. As DNA, the CDR3 is TGTGCCAGCAGTCACCCGGGACTTTACGAGCAGTACTTC. The complete variable domain, with remaining parts taken from reference TRBV14 and TRBJ2-7, reads EAGVTQFPSHSVIEKGQTVTLRCDPISGHDNLYWYRRVMGKEIKFLLHFVKESKQDESGMPNNRFLAERTGGTYSTLKVQPAELEDSGVYFCASSHPGLYEQYFGPGTRLTVT.

The V gene is TRBV18, the J gene TRBJ1-5, with D possibly being TRBD1 (5 bases). The V end was cut by 6 bases, the J end by 4 bases, with 13 bases between. The CDR3 runs to 14 residues. The germline V gene has CDR1 KGHSH and CDR2 LQKENI. The CDR3 bases are TGTGCCAGCTCTGGTGGGGCCTGGAATCAGCCCCAGCATTTT. Translating it yields CASSGGAWNQPQHF.

This chain uses TRBV2 with TRBJ1-2; 9 positions match TRBD1. The CDR3 runs to 14 residues. V was pared by 5 bases and J by 7 bases, with 8 bases of the junction left unmatched. Germline values: CDR1 SNHLY, CDR2 FYNNEI. The CDR3 DNA reads as TGTGCCAGCAGTACAGGGGGCGCAAAAGGTGGCTACACCTTC. It encodes CASSTGGAKGGYTF. The full variable domain, its missing parts supplied by reference TRBV2 and TRBJ1-2, is EPEVTQTPSHQVTQMGQEVILRCVPISNHLYFYWYRQILGQKVEFLVSFYNNEISEKSEIFDDQFSVERPDGSNFTLKIRSTKLEDSAMYFCASSTGGAKGGYTFGSGTRLTVV.

The rearrangement links TRBV5-1 to TRBJ1-2, with a weak D call TRBD1 (6 bases). V shed 4 bases and J shed 8 bases, with 12 bases lying between them. Germline lookup yields CDR1 SGHRS and CDR2 YFSETQ. The CDR3 length is 12 residues. The CDR3 protein is CASSEDSGGYTF. CDR3 bases: TGCGCCAGCAGCGAGGACAGCGGCGGCTACACCTTC.

V usage is TRBV2 and J usage is TRBJ1-2; D perhaps matches TRBD1 (5 bases). This CDR3 comprises 13 residues. Germline V gene lookup returns CDR1 SNHLY and CDR2 FYNNEI. Trimming removed 5 bases from V and 6 bases from J, with 13 bases in between. The CDR3 sequence is CASSRFQGDGYTF. In DNA form, the CDR3 reads TGTGCCAGCAGTAGATTCCAGGGTGATGGCTACACCTTC.

CDR3 sequence (DNA): TGTGCTAGTGGTTTGGAAAGGGGGGCATCTATTGGCTACACCTTC. Amino acid sequence: CASGLERGASIGYTF. The chain employs TRBV12-5 and TRBJ1-2; possibly TRBD1 for D (6 bases). V was shortened by 1 base and J by 7 bases, with 16 bases between the two germline ends. The CDR3 runs 15 residues. Germline V gene data show CDR1 as LGHNT and CDR2 as FRNRAP.

The V gene is TRBV6-1, the J gene TRBJ2-7; 7 bases match TRBD1. The V and J ends lost 6 bases and 0 bases, in that order; junction bases with no gene match: 11. Per germline, CDR1 MNHNS and CDR2 SASEGT. The CDR3 consists of 16 residues. The CDR3 sequence: CASREPGQLISYEQYF. As DNA, the CDR3 is TGTGCCAGCAGAGAACCGGGACAGCTCATCTCCTACGAGCAGTACTTC.

J is TRBJ2-6 and V is TRBV6-2 or TRBV6-3; unclear D gene. The CDR3 spans 17 residues. V was cut by 4 bases and J by 0 bases, with 13 bases left in between. Germline assignment: CDR1 MNHEY and CDR2 SVGEGT. CDR3 nucleotide sequence: TGTGCCAGCAGTTCCGCCCCTGGAGACTCTGGGGCCAACGTCCTGACTTTC. This gives the protein CASSSAPGDSGANVLTF.

This chain joins TRBV10-2 and TRBJ2-1, with TRBD2 matching over 10 bases. Trimming at V came to 5 bases and at J to 2 bases, leaving 15 bases not matched to a gene. CDR3 size: 19 residues. Germline CDR1 reads WSHSY; CDR2 reads SAAADI. The CDR3 sequence: CASSLPRPVLAGAYNEQFF. The CDR3 DNA reads TGCGCCAGCAGTCTCCCCAGGCCCGTCCTAGCGGGGGCCTACAATGAGCAGTTCTTC.